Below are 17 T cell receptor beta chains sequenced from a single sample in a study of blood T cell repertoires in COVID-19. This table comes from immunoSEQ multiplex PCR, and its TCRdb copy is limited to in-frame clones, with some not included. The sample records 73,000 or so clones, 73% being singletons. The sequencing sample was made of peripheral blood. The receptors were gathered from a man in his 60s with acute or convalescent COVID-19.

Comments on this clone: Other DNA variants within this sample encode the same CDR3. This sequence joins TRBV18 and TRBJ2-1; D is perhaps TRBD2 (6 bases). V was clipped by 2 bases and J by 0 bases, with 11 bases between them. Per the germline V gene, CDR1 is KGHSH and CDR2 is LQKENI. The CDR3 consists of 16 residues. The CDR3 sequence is CASSPSGRGSYNEQFF. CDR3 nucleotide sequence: TGTGCCAGCTCACCATCGGGGCGGGGCTCCTACAATGAGCAGTTCTTC. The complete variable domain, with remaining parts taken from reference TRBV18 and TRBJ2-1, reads NAGVMQNPRHLVRRRGQEARLRCSPMKGHSHVYWYRQLPEEGLKFMVYLQKENIIDESGMPKERFSAEFPKEGPSILRIQQVVRGDSAAYFCASSPSGRGSYNEQFFGPGTRLTVL.

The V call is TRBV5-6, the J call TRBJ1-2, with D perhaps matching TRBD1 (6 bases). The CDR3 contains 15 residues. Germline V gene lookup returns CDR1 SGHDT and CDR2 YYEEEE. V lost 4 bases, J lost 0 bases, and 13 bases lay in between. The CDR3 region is CASSQLRGANYGYTF. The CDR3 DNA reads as TGTGCCAGCAGCCAACTCAGGGGAGCTAACTATGGCTACACCTTC.

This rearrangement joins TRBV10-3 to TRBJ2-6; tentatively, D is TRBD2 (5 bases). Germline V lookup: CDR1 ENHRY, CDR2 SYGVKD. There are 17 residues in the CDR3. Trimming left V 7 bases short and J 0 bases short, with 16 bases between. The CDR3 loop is CAITADPGLSGANVLTF. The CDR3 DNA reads TGTGCCATCACAGCGGACCCTGGGCTCTCTGGGGCCAACGTCCTGACTTTC.

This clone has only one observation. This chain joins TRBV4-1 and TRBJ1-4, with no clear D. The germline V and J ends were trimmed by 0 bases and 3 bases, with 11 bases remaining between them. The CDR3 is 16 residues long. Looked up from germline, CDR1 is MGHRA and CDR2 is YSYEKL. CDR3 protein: CASSQEVVGANEKLFF. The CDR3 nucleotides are TGCGCCAGCAGCCAAGAGGTTGTAGGAGCTAATGAAAAACTGTTTTTT.

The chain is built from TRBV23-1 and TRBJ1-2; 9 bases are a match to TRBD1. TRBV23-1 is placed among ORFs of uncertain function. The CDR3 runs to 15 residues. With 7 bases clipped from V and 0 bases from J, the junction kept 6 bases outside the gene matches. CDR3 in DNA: TGCGCCAGCATCACAGGGGGCGACCCTAACTATGGCTACACCTTC. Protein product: CASITGGDPNYGYTF.

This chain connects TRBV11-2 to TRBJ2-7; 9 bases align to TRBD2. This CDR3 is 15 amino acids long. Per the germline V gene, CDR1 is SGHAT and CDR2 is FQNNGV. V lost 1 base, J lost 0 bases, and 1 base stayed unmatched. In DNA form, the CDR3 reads TGTGCCAGCAGCTTAGGTAGCGGGAGCTCCTACGAGCAGTACTTC. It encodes CASSLGSGSSYEQYF.

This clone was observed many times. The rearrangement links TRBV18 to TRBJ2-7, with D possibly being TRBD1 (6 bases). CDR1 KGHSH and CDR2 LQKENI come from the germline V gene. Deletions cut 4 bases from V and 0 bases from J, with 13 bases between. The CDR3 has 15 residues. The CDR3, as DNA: TGTGCCAGCTCACTAGGACAGCTCGACTCCTACGAGCAGTACGTC. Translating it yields CASSLGQLDSYEQYV.

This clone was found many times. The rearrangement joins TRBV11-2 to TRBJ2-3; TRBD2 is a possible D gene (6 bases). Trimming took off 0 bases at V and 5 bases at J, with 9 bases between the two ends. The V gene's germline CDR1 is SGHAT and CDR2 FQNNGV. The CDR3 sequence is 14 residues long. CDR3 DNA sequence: TGTGCCAGCAGCTTAGATGCGCGGGGAGATACGCAGTATTTT. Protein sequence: CASSLDARGDTQYF.

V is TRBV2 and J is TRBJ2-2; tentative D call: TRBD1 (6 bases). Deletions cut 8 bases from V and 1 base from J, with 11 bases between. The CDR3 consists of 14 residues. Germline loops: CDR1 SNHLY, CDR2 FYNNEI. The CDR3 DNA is TGTGCCAGCTCCGGGACACAGAACACCGGGGAGCTGTTTTTT. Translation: CASSGTQNTGELFF.

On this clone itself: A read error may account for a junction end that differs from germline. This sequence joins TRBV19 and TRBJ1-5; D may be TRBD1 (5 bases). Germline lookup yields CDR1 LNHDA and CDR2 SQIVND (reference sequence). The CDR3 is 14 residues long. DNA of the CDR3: TGTACCAGTAGTATAAGAACAGGACATCAGCCCCAGCATTTT. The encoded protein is CTSSIRTGHQPQHF.

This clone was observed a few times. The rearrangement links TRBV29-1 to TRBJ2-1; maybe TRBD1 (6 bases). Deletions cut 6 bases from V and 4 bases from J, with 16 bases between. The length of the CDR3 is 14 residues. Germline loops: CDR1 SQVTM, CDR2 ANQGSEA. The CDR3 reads CSVGGAGEYNEQFF. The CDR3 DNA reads TGCAGCGTCGGAGGTGCAGGGGAATACAATGAGCAGTTCTTC.

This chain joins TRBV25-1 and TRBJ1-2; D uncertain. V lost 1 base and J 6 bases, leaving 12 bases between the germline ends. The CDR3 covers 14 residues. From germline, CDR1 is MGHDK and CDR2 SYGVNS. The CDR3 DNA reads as TGTGCCAGCAGTGAATCTCTGGGCCGAAATGGCTACACCTTC. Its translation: CASSESLGRNGYTF.

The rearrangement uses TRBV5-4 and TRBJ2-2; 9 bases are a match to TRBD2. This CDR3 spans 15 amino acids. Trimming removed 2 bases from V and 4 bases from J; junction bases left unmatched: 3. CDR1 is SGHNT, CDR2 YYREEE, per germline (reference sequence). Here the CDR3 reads CASSFAAGGTGELFF. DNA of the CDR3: TGTGCCAGCAGCTTTGCAGCGGGAGGCACCGGGGAGCTGTTTTTT.

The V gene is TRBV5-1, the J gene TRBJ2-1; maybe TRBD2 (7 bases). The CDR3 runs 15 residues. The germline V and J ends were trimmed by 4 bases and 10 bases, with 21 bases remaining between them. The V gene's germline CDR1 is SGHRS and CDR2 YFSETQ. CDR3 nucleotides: TGCGCCAGCAGCCGAGGGGCGGGGGCTATTGGCGAGCAGTTCTTC. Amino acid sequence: CASSRGAGAIGEQFF. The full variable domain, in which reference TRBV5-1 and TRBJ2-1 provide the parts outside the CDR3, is KAGVTQTPRYLIKTRGQQVTLSCSPISGHRSVSWYQQTPGQGLQFLFEYFSETQRNKGNFPGRFSGRQFSNSRSEMNVSTLELGDSALYLCASSRGAGAIGEQFFGPGTRLTVL.

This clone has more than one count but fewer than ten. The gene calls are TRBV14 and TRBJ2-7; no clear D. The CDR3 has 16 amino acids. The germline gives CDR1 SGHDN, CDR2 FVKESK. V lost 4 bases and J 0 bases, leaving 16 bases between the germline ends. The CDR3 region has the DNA TGTGCCAGCAGCCGTATTCTGGGCCCCGCCTCCTACGAGCAGTACTTC. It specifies CASSRILGPASYEQYF.

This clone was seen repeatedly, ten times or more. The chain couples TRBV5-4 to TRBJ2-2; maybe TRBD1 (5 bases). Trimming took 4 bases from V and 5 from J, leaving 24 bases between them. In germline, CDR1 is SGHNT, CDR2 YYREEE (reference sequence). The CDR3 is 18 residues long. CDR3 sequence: CASSGLRSGASSTGELFF. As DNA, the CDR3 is TGTGCCAGCAGCGGCCTGCGGAGTGGGGCGTCGTCGACCGGGGAGCTGTTTTTT.

The CDR3 DNA reads TGCGCCAGCAGTGCCAGGGGCACCTACAATGAGCAGTTCTTC. Protein sequence: CASSARGTYNEQFF. The chain combines TRBV10-1 with TRBJ2-1, with D tentatively TRBD1 (6 bases). Germline V lookup: CDR1 WNHNN, CDR2 SYGVQD (reference sequence). CDR3 length equals 14 residues. The V gene lost 4 bases and the J gene lost 2 bases, with 9 bases spanning the gap.